This TCR beta chain was sequenced during a study of cytomegalovirus exposure and HLA in healthy donors. Turning to the study itself: Earlier, 95 million to 130 million unique TCR beta sequences were recovered from 200 million or so T cells by an analysis.

On this clone: One end of the junction does not line up with germline, which may come from a read error. At the DNA level, this CDR3 is encoded by other sequences in the same sample as well.

CDR1 is LGHNA, CDR2 YSLEER, per germline. The CDR3 length is 16 residues. Researchers ran the PCR with 60 Vbeta and 13 Jbeta primers. Clones were read by immunoSEQ multiplex PCR, and TCRdb kept only the in-frame ones, dropping some. In the table there are under 200,000 clones, about 77% of which are singletons. The TCR was taken from a man aged 30-40 years in good health and CMV-seronegative. The chain employs TRBV4-3 and TRBJ1-6; 7 bases match TRBD1. Material for sequencing was PBMCs. The CDR3 coding sequence is TGCGCCAGCAGCCAAGATAGGGGACAGCATAATTCACCCCTCCACTTC. It codes for CASSQDRGQHNSPLHF.